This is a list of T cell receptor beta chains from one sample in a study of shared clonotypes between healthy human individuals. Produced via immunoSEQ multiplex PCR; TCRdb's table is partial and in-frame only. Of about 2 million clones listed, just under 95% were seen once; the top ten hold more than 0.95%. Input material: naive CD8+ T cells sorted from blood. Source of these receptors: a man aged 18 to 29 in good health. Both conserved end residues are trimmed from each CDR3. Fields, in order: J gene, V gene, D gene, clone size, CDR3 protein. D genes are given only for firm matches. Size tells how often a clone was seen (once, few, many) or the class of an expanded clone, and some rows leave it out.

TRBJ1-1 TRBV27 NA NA ASSLIGPTMDTEAF
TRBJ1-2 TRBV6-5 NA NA ATFPGSNYGYT
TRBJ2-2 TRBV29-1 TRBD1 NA SVDRENTGELF
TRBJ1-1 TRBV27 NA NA ASSLSRGDTEAF
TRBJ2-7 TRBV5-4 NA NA ASSLGGGEQY
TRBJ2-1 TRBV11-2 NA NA ASSELNNEQF
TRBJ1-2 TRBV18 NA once ASSPTGNSYGYT
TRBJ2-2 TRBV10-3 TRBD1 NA AIRGDRADTGELF
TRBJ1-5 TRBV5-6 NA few ASSPGGNQPQH
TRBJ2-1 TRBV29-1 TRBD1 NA SITRGRPYNEQF
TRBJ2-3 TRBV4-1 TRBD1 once ASSQFGQGVDTQY
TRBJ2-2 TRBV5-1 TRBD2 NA ASSLYPSGDVNTGELF
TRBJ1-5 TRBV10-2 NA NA ASSEWDGSNQPQH
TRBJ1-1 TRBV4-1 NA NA ASSQARLFGTEAF
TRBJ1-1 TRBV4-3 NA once ASSQDGGGEGYTEAF
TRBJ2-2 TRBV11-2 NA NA ASSVAGYTGELF
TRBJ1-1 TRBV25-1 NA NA ASTLGPEAF
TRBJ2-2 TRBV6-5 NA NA ASREYGELF
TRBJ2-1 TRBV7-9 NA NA ASSPALNEQF
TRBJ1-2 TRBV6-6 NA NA ASSYSRGDYGYT
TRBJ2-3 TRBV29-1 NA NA SVDGLGDTQY
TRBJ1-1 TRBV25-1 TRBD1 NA ASSGAGGPLNTEAF
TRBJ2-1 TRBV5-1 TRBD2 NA ASSLWTSDEQF
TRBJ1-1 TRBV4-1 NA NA ASSQEGINTEAF
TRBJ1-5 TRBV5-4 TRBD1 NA AMGEGALGNQPQH
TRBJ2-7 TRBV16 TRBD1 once ASSYGTEDYEQY
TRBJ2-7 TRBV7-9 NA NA ASSLATGGPYEQY
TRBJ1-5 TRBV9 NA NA ASSSRGAQGQPQH
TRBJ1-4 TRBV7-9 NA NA ASSQGVNEKLF
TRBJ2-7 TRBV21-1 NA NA ASSWGVVRDSDTYEQY
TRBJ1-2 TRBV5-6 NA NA ASSSDLYGYT
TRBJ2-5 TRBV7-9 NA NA ASTPQQETQY
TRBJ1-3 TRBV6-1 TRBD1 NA ASADSTGAGNTIY
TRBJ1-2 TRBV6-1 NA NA ASSEVYGYT
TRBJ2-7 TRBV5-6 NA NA ASSLEGSFEQY
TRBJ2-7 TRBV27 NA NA ASSLSVGAKPYEQY
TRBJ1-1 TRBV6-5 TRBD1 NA ASSYSTGEINTEAF
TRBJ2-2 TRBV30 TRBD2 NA AWSGLAETDTGELF
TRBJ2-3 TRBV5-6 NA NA ASSLVESTDTQY
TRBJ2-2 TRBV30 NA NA AWSSFHTDVELF
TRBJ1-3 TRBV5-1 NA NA ASSLAGDTIY
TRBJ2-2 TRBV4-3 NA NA ASSQNSGELF